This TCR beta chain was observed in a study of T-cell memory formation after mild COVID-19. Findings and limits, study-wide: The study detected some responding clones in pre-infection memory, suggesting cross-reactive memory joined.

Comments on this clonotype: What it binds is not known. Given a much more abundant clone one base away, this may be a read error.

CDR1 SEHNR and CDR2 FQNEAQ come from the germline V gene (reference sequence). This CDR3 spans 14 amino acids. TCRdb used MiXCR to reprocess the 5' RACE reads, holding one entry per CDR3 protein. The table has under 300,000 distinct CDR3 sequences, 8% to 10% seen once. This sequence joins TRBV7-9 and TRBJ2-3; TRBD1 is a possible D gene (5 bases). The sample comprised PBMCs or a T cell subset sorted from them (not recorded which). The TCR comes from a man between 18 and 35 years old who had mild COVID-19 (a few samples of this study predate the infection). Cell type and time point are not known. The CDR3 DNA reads TGTGCCAGCAGCTTATCGGCTACCACAGGTACGCAGTATTTT. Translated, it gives CASSLSATTGTQYF.